Described below is a single T cell receptor (beta chain) sequence and its context. This entry comes from a study of cytomegalovirus exposure and HLA in healthy donors. The primer mix had 60 Vbeta and 13 Jbeta primers. TCRdb's table, derived via immunoSEQ multiplex PCR, lists solely in-frame clones and lacks some. The table lists about 60,000 clones, around 87% of them singletons, with approximately 1.4% in the top ten. There are 14 residues in the CDR3. Germline values: CDR1 SQVTM, CDR2 ANQGSEA. The V segment lost 3 bases and the J segment 0 bases; nucleotides outside the gene matches: 4. The sequenced sample was PBMCs. This receptor was identified in a man aged 18 to 29 in good health and CMV-seronegative. V gene TRBV29-1 combines with J gene TRBJ1-1, with 7 bases fitting TRBD1. CDR3 residues: CSVEPTGLNTEAFF. CDR3 DNA: TGCAGCGTTGAGCCGACAGGGCTGAACACTGAAGCTTTCTTT. Supplemented by reference TRBV29-1 and TRBJ1-1, the full variable domain reads SAVISQKPSRDICQRGTSLTIQCQVDSQVTMMFWYRQQPGQSLTLIATANQGSEATYESGFVIDKFPISRPNLTFSTLTVSNMSPEDSSIYLCSVEPTGLNTEAFFGQGTRLTVV.